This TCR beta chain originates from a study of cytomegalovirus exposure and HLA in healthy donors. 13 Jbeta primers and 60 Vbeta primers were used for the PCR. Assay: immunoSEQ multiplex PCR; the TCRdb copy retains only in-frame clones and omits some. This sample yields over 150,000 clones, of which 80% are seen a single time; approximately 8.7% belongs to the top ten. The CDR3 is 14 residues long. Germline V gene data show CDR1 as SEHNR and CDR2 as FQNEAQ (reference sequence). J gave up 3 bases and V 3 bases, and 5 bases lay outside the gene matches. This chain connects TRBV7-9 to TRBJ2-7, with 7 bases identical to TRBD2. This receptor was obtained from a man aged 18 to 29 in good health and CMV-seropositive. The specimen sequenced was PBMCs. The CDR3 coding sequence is TGTGCCAGCAGCTTTGGCGGCGGGAGCTACGAGCAGTACTTC. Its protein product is CASSFGGGSYEQYF.